This TCR beta chain was captured by sequencing in a study of T cell responses to AZD1222 COVID-19 vaccine. The study's findings and limits: Repertoires in all cases were sampled only once the peak T cell response had passed. Spike was spanned by vaccine-associated CD4 TCRs, with dominance at 160-218 and 743-854. The donor cohort was predominantly white British with a female majority, and clonal diversity may have been underestimated.

Clones were read by immunoSEQ multiplex PCR, and TCRdb kept only the in-frame ones, dropping some. This sample has 250,000 to 300,000 clones, with around 93% found just once. Analyses pooled second doses at about 4 or about 12 weeks. As to this clone: What it recognizes is unknown.

This CDR3 is 15 amino acids long. V was cut by 0 bases and J by 4 bases, with 12 bases left in between. CDR1 and CDR2 from the germline V gene are MGHRA and YSYEKL. This TCR was sampled from an adult who received the AZD1222 COVID-19 vaccine. The specimen was peripheral blood, collected 28 days after the second AZD1222 dose. This rearrangement joins TRBV4-1 to TRBJ1-2; D is possibly TRBD1 (6 bases). The CDR3 DNA is TGCGCCAGCAGCCAAGACCCGGGGGCTAGCTATGGCTACACCTTC. This translates into CASSQDPGASYGYTF.